The 20 T cell receptor beta chains in this list originate from one sample, sequenced in a study of identical twins. TCRdb itself ran the 5' RACE reads through MiXCR, one entry per CDR3 protein. Of about 690,000 distinct CDR3 sequences in the sample, approximately 6.1% were seen once. Input material: naive T cells sorted from blood. The receptors derive from a man younger than 35 in good health.

This chain uses TRBV14 with TRBJ2-2; D is possibly TRBD2 (6 bases). The V gene's germline CDR1 is SGHDN and CDR2 FVKESK. This CDR3 has 15 amino acids. With 6 bases removed from V and 5 bases from J, the gap between germline ends came to 16 bases. The CDR3, as DNA: TGTGCCAGCAGGAGTAACGGGAGTGGTACCGGGGAGCTGTTTTTT. Its protein is CASRSNGSGTGELFF.

As regards this clonotype: The final CDR3 position lacks the conserved phenylalanine or tryptophan, pointing to a likely read error. The J gene is TRBJ1-3, the V gene TRBV3-1; TRBD1 aligns across 10 bases. This CDR3 has 16 residues. Germline CDR1 reads LGHDT; CDR2 reads YNNKEL (reference sequence). The V and J ends lost 2 bases and 4 bases, in that order; junction bases with no gene match: 5. The CDR3 DNA follows: TGTGCCAGCAGCCAACCGACAGGGGGCGGCGGAAACACCATATATTCT. As protein: CASSQPTGGGGNTIYS.

This chain joins TRBV10-3 and TRBJ1-5, with D possibly being TRBD1 (6 bases). Trimming pared 8 bases from V and 0 bases from J, leaving 11 bases between. Per the germline V gene, CDR1 is ENHRY and CDR2 is SYGVKD. This CDR3 spans 14 amino acids. The chain's CDR3 is CAIGGPDSNQPQHF. The CDR3 DNA follows: TGTGCCATCGGGGGCCCAGATAGCAATCAGCCCCAGCATTTT.

Only a few counts were recorded for this clonotype. The J gene is TRBJ2-7, the V gene TRBV7-6; tentatively, D is TRBD2 (7 bases). CDR1 SGHVS and CDR2 FNYEAQ come from the germline V gene. The CDR3 contains 17 residues. V was cut by 0 bases and J by 7 bases, with 22 bases left in between. The CDR3 sequence: CASSLARGGGPSGEQYF. As DNA, the CDR3 is TGTGCCAGCAGCTTAGCGCGGGGAGGGGGTCCCTCTGGGGAGCAGTACTTC.

This clonotype came up many times. This chain joins TRBV12-3 or TRBV12-4 and TRBJ2-3; a weak D match, TRBD1 (6 bases). V gave up 8 bases and J gave up 4 bases, with 13 bases separating them. This CDR3 spans 13 amino acids. CDR3 region: CASQGSVADTQYF. Here the CDR3 DNA reads TGTGCCAGCCAGGGGTCGGTCGCAGATACGCAGTATTTT.

This clonotype occurred many times. V gene TRBV5-1 combines with J gene TRBJ1-6, with D unresolved. CDR1 and CDR2 (germline): SGHRS, YFSETQ. V was shortened by 2 bases and J by 4 bases, with 7 bases between the two germline ends. This CDR3 has 14 amino acids. In DNA, the CDR3 is TGCGCCAGCAGCTTAGACGGTTATAATTCACCCCTCCACTTT. It encodes CASSLDGYNSPLHF.

J is TRBJ2-5 and V is TRBV3-1; TRBD1 agrees at 8 bases. Germline assignment: CDR1 LGHDT and CDR2 YNNKEL (reference sequence). After removal of 6 bases from V and 5 bases from J, the junction contained 5 bases not matched to a gene. The CDR3 totals 13 residues. DNA of the CDR3: TGTGCCAGCAGGACAGGGGTCCTGGAGACCCAGTACTTC. Its protein is CASRTGVLETQYF.

This clonotype showed up just a few times. The gene calls are TRBV7-9 and TRBJ1-2, with 10 bases that match TRBD1. Trimming cost V 5 bases and J 6 bases; bases outside gene matches: 6. Germline CDR1 is SEHNR and CDR2 is FQNEAQ (reference sequence). This CDR3 is built from 14 residues. This CDR3 reads CASSAAGTGDGYTF. Here the CDR3 DNA reads TGTGCCAGCAGCGCTGCCGGGACAGGGGATGGCTACACCTTC.

This clonotype showed up just a few times. This CDR3 reads CASSQRDRDSPLHF. DNA for the CDR3: TGCGCCAGCAGCCAACGGGACAGGGACTCACCCCTCCACTTT. The chain employs TRBV4-3 and TRBJ1-6, with 9 bases matching TRBD1. The CDR3 is 14 residues long. V gave up 2 bases and J gave up 10 bases; unmatched junction bases: 3. The V gene's germline CDR1 is LGHNA and CDR2 YSLEER.

The table lists this clonotype with a few counts. The V gene is TRBV11-2, the J gene TRBJ2-2, with 7 nucleotides matching TRBD2. The CDR3 is 19 amino acids. The J segment lost 2 bases and the V segment lost 3 bases, leaving 15 bases of the junction unmatched. CDR1 and CDR2 (germline): SGHAT, FQNNGV. CDR3 nucleotides: TGTGCCAGCAGCTTGGTTGGGGCCAAAACTAGCGCCAACACCGGGGAGCTGTTTTTT. It translates to CASSLVGAKTSANTGELFF.

This clonotype was found a few times. The chain employs TRBV7-3 and TRBJ2-5; D is ambiguous. The V end lost 5 bases, the J end lost 6 bases, and 13 bases lay between the germline ends. CDR1 is SGHTA, CDR2 FQGTGA, per germline. The CDR3 loop spans 13 amino acids. The DNA for the CDR3 is TGTGCCAGCAGCACTGGGCACTCTCAGACCCAGTACTTC. This encodes CASSTGHSQTQYF.

This rearrangement joins TRBV6-2 or TRBV6-3 to TRBJ2-1; 8 nucleotides match TRBD1. CDR3 length: 17 residues. Germline V gives CDR1 MNHEY, CDR2 SVGEGT. Trimming at V came to 4 bases and at J to 2 bases, leaving 10 bases not matched to a gene. The CDR3 nucleotides are TGTGCCAGCAGTTCGTATCCGGGACAGGTGGCCTACAATGAGCAGTTCTTC. It encodes CASSSYPGQVAYNEQFF.

This clonotype was detected ten times or more. This chain links TRBV28 with TRBJ1-1; D is undetermined. The CDR3 contains 15 residues. The germline V and J ends were trimmed by 4 bases and 3 bases, with 15 bases remaining between them. The germline gives CDR1 MDHEN, CDR2 SYDVKM. CDR3 sequence reads: CASSWAGRPDTEAFF. DNA for the CDR3: TGTGCCAGCAGTTGGGCAGGCCGACCGGACACTGAAGCTTTCTTT.

This clonotype was counted ten times or more. The gene calls are TRBV20-1 and TRBJ2-3; maybe TRBD2 (5 bases). This CDR3 is 13 amino acids long. CDR1 and CDR2 from the germline V gene are DFQATT and SNEGSKA (reference sequence). Deletions cut 0 bases from V and 4 bases from J, with 8 bases between. CDR3 amino acids: CSARDPGADTQYF. In nucleotides, the CDR3 is TGCAGTGCTAGAGATCCCGGGGCAGATACGCAGTATTTT.

This clonotype was picked up many times. Written as DNA, the CDR3 is TGTGCCAGCAGCACCTGGGCTAACACTGAAGCTTTCTTT. This gives the protein CASSTWANTEAFF. The chain employs TRBV6-2 or TRBV6-3 and TRBJ1-1; D is undetermined. V was cut by 6 bases and J by 2 bases, with 10 bases left in between. CDR3 length equals 13 residues. Germline-derived CDR1 and CDR2 are MNHEY and SVGEGT.

There are a few counts of this clonotype. This chain connects TRBV18 to TRBJ1-5; D is perhaps TRBD1 (6 bases). The CDR3 contains 15 residues. Germline V CDR1 and CDR2: KGHSH, LQKENI. Trimming stripped 1 base from V and 5 bases from J, with 12 bases between. CDR3 amino acids: CASSPLHREDQPQHF. The CDR3 DNA is TGTGCCAGCTCACCACTGCACAGGGAGGATCAGCCCCAGCATTTT. Combining the CDR3 with reference TRBV18 and TRBJ1-5 gives the whole variable domain NAGVMQNPRHLVRRRGQEARLRCSPMKGHSHVYWYRQLPEEGLKFMVYLQKENIIDESGMPKERFSAEFPKEGPSILRIQQVVRGDSAAYFCASSPLHREDQPQHFGDGTRLSIL.

The rearrangement joins TRBV12-3 or TRBV12-4 to TRBJ2-7; perhaps TRBD1 as D (6 bases). The CDR3 is 13 residues long. The V end was cut by 7 bases, the J end by 2 bases, with 12 bases between. The CDR3 nucleotides are TGTGCCAGCACCGCGACAGGAACCTACGAGCAGTACTTC. Translation: CASTATGTYEQYF.

This rearrangement joins TRBV30 to TRBJ2-1; the D gene is possibly TRBD2 (6 bases). The CDR3 runs to 13 residues. The V gene's germline CDR1 is GTSNPN and CDR2 SVGIG (reference sequence). V lost 4 bases and J 7 bases, leaving 14 bases between the germline ends. The CDR3 nucleotides read TGTGCCTGGACGCCTCGCGGGGCGAATGAGCAGTTCTTC. It is translated as CAWTPRGANEQFF.

The genes are TRBV24-1 and TRBJ2-1, with TRBD2 identical over 10 bases. After removal of 10 bases from V and 10 bases from J, the junction contained 6 bases not matched to a gene. The CDR3 runs to 12 residues. CDR1 is KGHDR and CDR2 is SFDVKD in the germline V gene. The CDR3 sequence is CATKLAGGEQFF. The CDR3 DNA is TGTGCCACGAAATTAGCGGGAGGCGAGCAGTTCTTC.

V usage is TRBV3-1 and J usage is TRBJ2-2; D not certain. With 3 bases removed from V and 7 bases from J, the gap between germline ends came to 9 bases. Germline CDR1 reads LGHDT; CDR2 reads YNNKEL (reference sequence). The CDR3 has 13 amino acids. As DNA, the CDR3 is TGTGCCAGCAGCCAGACCTTCGGCGGGGAGCTGTTTTTT. It yields the protein CASSQTFGGELFF.